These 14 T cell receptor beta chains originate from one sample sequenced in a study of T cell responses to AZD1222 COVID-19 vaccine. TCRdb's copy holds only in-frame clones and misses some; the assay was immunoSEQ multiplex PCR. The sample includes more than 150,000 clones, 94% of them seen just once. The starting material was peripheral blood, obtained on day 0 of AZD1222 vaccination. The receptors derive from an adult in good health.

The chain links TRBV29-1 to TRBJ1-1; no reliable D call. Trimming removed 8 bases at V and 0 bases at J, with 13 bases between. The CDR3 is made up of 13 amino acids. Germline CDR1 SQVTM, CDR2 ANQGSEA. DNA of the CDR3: TGCAGCTGGGGAGGCAGGTTGAACACTGAAGCTTTCTTT. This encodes CSWGGRLNTEAFF.

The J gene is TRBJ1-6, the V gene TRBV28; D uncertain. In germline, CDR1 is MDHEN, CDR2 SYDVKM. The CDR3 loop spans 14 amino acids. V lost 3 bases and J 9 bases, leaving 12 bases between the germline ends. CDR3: CASSFGDMGSPLHF. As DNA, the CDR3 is TGTGCCAGCAGTTTCGGGGATATGGGTTCACCCCTCCACTTT.

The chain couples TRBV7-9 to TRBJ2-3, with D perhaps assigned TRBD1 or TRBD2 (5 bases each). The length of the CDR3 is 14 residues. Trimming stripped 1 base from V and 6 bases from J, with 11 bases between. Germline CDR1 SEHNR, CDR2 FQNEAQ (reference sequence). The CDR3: CASSLDRGADTQYF. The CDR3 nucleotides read TGTGCCAGCAGCTTAGACCGGGGCGCCGATACGCAGTATTTT.

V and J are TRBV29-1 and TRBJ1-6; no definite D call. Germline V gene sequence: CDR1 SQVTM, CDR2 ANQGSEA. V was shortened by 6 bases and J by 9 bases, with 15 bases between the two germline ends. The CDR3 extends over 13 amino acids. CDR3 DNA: TGCAGCGTGAGGGCCGTTAGCGGTTCACCCCTCCACTTT. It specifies CSVRAVSGSPLHF.

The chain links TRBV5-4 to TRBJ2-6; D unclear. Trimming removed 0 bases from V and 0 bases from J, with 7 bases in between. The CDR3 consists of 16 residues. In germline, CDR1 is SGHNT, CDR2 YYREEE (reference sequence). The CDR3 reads CASSLAVSSGANVLTF. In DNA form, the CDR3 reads TGTGCCAGCAGCTTGGCGGTCAGCTCTGGGGCCAACGTCCTGACTTTC.

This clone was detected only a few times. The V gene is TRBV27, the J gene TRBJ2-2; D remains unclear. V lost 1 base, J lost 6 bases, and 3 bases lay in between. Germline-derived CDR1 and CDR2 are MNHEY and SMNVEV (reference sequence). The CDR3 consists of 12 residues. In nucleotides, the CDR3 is TGTGCCAGCAGTTTATTGGCCGGGGAGCTGTTTTTT. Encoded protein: CASSLLAGELFF.

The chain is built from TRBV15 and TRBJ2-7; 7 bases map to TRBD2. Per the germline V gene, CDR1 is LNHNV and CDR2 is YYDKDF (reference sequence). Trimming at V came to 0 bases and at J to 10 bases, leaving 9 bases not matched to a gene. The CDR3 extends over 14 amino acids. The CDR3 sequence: CATSRDREPGLQYF. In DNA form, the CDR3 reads TGTGCCACCAGCAGAGATAGGGAACCGGGACTACAGTACTTC. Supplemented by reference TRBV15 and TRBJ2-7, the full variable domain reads DAMVIQNPRYQVTQFGKPVTLSCSQTLNHNVMYWYQQKSSQAPKLLFHYYDKDFNNEADTPDNFQSRRPNTSFCFLDIRSPGLGDTAMYLCATSRDREPGLQYFGPGTRLTVT.

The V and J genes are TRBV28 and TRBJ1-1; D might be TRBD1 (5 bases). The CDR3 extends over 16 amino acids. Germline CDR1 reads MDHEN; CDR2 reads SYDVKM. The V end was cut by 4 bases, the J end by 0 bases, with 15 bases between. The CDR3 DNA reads TGTGCCAGCAGTTCAGTGCTCAGGGAGTTGAACACTGAAGCTTTCTTT. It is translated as CASSSVLRELNTEAFF.

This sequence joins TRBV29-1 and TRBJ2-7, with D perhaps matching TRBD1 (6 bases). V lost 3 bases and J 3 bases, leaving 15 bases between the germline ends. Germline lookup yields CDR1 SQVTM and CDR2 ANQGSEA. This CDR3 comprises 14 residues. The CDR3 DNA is TGCAGCGTTGATGGGGGCCAGCCTGGCTACGAGCAGTACTTC. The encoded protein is CSVDGGQPGYEQYF.

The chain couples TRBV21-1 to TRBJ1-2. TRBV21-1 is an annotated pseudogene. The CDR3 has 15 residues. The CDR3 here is CASSKGRGAYYGYTF. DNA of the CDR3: TGTGCCAGCAGCAAAGGGAGGGGGGCGTACTATGGCTACACCTTC.

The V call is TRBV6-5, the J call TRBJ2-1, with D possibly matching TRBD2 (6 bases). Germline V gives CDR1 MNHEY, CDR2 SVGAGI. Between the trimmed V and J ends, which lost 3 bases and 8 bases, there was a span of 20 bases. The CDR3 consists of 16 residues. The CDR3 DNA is TGTGCCAGCAGTTATCGACCTGGCGGGGATGGGCATGAGCAGTTCTTC. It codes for CASSYRPGGDGHEQFF.

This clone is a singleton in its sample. This chain's CDR3 is CASSYTGIPYEQYF. CDR3 sequence (DNA): TGTGCCAGCAGTTACACAGGGATCCCCTACGAGCAGTACTTC. The chain links TRBV6-2 or TRBV6-3 to TRBJ2-7, with D perhaps TRBD1 (6 bases). Germline CDR1 and CDR2: MNHEY and SVGEGT. Trimming left V 2 bases short and J 2 bases short, with 10 bases between. CDR3 size: 14 residues.

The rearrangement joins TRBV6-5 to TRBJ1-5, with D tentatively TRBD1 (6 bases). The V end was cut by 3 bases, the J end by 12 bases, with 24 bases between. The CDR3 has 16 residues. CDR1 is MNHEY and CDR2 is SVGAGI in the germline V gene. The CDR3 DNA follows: TGTGCCAGCAGTTATCGGCAGGGGATGATTGTAAGCCTCCAGCATTTT. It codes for CASSYRQGMIVSLQHF.

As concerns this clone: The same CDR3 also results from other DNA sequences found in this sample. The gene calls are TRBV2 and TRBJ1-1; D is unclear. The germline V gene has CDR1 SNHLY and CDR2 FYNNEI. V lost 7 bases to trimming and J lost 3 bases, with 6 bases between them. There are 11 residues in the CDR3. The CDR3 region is CASNRDTEAFF. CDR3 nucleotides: TGTGCCAGCAATCGGGACACTGAAGCTTTCTTT.